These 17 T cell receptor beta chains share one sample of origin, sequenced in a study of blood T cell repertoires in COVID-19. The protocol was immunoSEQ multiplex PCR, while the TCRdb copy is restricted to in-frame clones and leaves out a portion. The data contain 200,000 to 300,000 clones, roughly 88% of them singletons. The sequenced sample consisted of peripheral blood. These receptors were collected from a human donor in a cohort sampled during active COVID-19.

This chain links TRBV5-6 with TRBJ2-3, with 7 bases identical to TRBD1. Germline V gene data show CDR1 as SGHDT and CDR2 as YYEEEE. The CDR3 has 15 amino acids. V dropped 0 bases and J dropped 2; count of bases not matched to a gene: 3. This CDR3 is CASSLVDRPTDTQYF. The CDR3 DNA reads TGTGCCAGCAGCTTGGTGGACAGGCCCACAGATACGCAGTATTTT.

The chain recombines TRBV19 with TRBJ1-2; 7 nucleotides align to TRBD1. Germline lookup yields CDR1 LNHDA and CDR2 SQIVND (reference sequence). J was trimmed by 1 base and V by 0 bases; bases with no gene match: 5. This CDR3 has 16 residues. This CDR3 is CASSIDGTAINYGYTF. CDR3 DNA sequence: TGTGCCAGTAGTATAGATGGGACAGCTATTAACTATGGCTACACCTTC.

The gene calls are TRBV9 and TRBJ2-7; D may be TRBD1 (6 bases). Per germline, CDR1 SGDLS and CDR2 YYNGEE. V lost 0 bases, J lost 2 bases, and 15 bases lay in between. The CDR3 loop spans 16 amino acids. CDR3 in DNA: TGTGCCAGCAGCGTAGGGGGCAGGGGAAAAACCTACGAGCAGTACTTC. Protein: CASSVGGRGKTYEQYF.

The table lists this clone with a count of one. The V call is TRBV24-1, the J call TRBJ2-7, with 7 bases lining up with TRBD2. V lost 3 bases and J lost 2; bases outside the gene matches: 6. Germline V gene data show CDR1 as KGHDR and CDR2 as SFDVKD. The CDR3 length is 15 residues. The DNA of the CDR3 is TGTGCCACCAGTGATCCGGGGAGGGGTACCTACGAGCAGTACTTC. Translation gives CATSDPGRGTYEQYF.

The CDR3 is CASSLGGSDTDTQYF. The CDR3 bases are TGTGCCAGCAGCTTAGGAGGAAGCGACACAGATACGCAGTATTTT. The chain carries TRBV11-2 and TRBJ2-3; unclear D gene. CDR1 is SGHAT, CDR2 FQNNGV, per germline. The CDR3 length is 15 residues. Trimming removed 1 base from V and 2 bases from J, with 10 bases in between.

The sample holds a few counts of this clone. The CDR3 region has the DNA TGTGCCTGGAGTGCCCTGGGACAGCGCTACGAGCAGTACTTC. It yields the protein CAWSALGQRYEQYF. The chain is built from TRBV30 and TRBJ2-7, with 7 bases fitting TRBD1. J lost 3 bases, V lost 1 base, and 6 bases had no gene match. CDR1 and CDR2 from the germline V gene are GTSNPN and SVGIG (reference sequence). The CDR3 spans 14 residues.

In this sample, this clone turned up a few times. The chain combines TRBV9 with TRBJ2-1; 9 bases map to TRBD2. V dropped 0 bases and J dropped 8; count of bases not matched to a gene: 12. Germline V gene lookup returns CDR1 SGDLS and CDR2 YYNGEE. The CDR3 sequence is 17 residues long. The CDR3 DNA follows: TGTGCCAGCAGCGTAGGACTAGCGGCCACCCTAGGCGATGAGCAGTTCTTC. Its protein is CASSVGLAATLGDEQFF.

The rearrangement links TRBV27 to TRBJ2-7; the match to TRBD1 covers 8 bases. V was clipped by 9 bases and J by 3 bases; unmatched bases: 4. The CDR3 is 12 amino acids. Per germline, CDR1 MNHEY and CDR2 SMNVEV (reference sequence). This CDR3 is CASRTGLYEQYF. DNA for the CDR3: TGTGCCAGTCGGACAGGGCTCTACGAGCAGTACTTC.

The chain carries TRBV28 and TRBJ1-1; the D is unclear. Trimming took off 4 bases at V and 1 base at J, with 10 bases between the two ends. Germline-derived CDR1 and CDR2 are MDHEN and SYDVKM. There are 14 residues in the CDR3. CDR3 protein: CASSSPSENTEAFF. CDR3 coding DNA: TGTGCCAGCAGTTCTCCATCAGAGAACACTGAAGCTTTCTTT.

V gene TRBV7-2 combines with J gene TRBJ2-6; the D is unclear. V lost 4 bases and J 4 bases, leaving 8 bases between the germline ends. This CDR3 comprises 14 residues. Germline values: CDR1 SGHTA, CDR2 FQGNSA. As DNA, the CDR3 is TGTGCCAGCAGCTCCTATGCCGGGGCCAACGTCCTGACTTTC. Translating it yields CASSSYAGANVLTF.

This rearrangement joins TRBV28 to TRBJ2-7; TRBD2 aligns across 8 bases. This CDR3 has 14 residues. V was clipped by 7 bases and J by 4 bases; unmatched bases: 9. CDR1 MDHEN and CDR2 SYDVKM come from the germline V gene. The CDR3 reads CASTLSGGGYEQYF. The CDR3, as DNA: TGTGCCAGCACCCTCTCCGGGGGGGGGTACGAGCAGTACTTC. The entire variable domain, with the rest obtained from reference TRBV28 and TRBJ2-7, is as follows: DVKVTQSSRYLVKRTGEKVFLECVQDMDHENMFWYRQDPGLGLRLIYFSYDVKMKEKGDIPEGYSVSREKKERFSLILESASTNQTSMYLCASTLSGGGYEQYFGPGTRLTVT.

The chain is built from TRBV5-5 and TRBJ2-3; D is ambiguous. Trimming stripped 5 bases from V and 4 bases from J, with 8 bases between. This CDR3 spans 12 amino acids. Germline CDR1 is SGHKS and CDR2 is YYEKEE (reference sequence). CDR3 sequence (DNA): TGTGCCAGCAGTCCTTACTCAGATACGCAGTATTTT. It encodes CASSPYSDTQYF.

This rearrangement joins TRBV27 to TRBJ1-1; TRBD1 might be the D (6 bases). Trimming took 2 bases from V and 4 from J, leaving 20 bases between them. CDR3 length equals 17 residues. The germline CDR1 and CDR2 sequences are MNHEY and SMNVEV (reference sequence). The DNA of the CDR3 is TGTGCCAGCAGTTTAATGATGGTGCGGGGGGCGGCCACTGAAGCTTTCTTT. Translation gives CASSLMMVRGAATEAFF.

CDR3 DNA sequence: TGTGCCAGCAGTTCCTCCCCCCACTCCTACGAGCAGTACTTC. As protein: CASSSSPHSYEQYF. The chain couples TRBV6-6 to TRBJ2-7; D gene uncertain. The CDR3 is 14 amino acids. Germline CDR1 reads MNHNY; CDR2 reads SVGAGI (reference sequence). The V end was cut by 4 bases, the J end by 0 bases, with 10 bases between.

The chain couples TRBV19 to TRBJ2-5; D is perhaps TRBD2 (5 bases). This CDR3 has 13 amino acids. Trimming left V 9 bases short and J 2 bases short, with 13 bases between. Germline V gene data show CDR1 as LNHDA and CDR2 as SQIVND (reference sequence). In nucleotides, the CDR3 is TGTGCCAGCGCCCGGGAAACACAAGAGACCCAGTACTTC. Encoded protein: CASARETQETQYF.

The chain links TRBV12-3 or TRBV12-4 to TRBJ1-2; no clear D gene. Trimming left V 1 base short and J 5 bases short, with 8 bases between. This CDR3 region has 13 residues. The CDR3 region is CASSLGELYGYTF. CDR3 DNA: TGTGCCAGCAGTTTAGGTGAGCTGTATGGCTACACCTTC.

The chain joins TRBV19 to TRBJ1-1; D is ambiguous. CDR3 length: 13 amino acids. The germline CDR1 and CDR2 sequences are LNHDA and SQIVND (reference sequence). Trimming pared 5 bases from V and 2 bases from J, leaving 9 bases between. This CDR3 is CASSLGRNTEAFF. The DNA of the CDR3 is TGTGCCAGTAGTTTGGGGAGAAACACTGAAGCTTTCTTT. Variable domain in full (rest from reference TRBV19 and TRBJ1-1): DGGITQSPKYLFRKEGQNVTLSCEQNLNHDAMYWYRQDPGQGLRLIYYSQIVNDFQKGDIAEGYSVSREKKESFPLTVTSAQKNPTAFYLCASSLGRNTEAFFGQGTRLTVV.